These 15 T cell receptor beta chains share one sample of origin, sequenced in a study of a mutant IDH1 vaccine in newly diagnosed glioma. Generated by immunoSEQ multiplex PCR, the TCRdb table keeps only in-frame clones and is missing some. The sample consists of tens of thousands of clones, around 85% of them appearing once. No antigens are known for them. The time point was: week 23, last vaccination. Each dose delivered 300 ug of mutant IDH1 20-mer peptide subcutaneously with imiquimod. Sequences were derived from PBMCs, sampled from a glioma patient whose treatment included an IDH1 peptide vaccine. The source of these receptors is a woman between 45 and 60 years old with glioma.

This clone occurred a few times. CDR3 DNA sequence: TGTGCCAGCAGCCCCCGGGACAGTTGGTATGGCTACACCTTC. Its protein is CASSPRDSWYGYTF. This chain uses TRBV6-1 with TRBJ1-2; 7 nucleotides agree with TRBD1. Germline lookup yields CDR1 MNHNS and CDR2 SASEGT. CDR3 length: 14 residues. Trimming took 6 bases from V and 5 from J; bases not matched to a gene: 9.

This rearrangement joins TRBV6-6 to TRBJ2-7; 8 nucleotides align to TRBD1. The CDR3 consists of 14 residues. Trimming at V came to 10 bases and at J to 5 bases, leaving 13 bases not matched to a gene. From germline, CDR1 is MNHNY and CDR2 SVGAGI (reference sequence). CDR3 sequence (DNA): TGTGCCACCCGGCTCGGACAGGGTAACAACGAGCAGTACTTC. It specifies CATRLGQGNNEQYF.

The rearrangement links TRBV27 to TRBJ2-7, with D tentatively TRBD2 (6 bases). The CDR3 extends over 14 amino acids. V was pared by 5 bases and J by 0 bases, with 11 bases between. CDR1 is MNHEY and CDR2 is SMNVEV in the germline V gene (reference sequence). The DNA for the CDR3 is TGTGCCAGCAGTCCGGGGGACGGCTCCTACGAGCAGTACTTC. It is translated as CASSPGDGSYEQYF.

This clone has just one count. The V gene is TRBV6-1, the J gene TRBJ2-7, with D perhaps matching TRBD1 (6 bases). There are 14 residues in the CDR3. V dropped 4 bases and J dropped 0 bases, with 10 bases sitting between them. Germline values: CDR1 MNHNS, CDR2 SASEGT. The CDR3 bases are TGTGCCAGCAGTGGGGGGCTTACCTCCTACGAGCAGTACTTC. Protein sequence: CASSGGLTSYEQYF.

J is TRBJ2-7 and V is TRBV6-1; no clear D gene. The CDR3 length is 15 residues. Per the germline V gene, CDR1 is MNHNS and CDR2 is SASEGT. Trimming took 0 bases from V and 2 from J, leaving 11 bases between them. In DNA, the CDR3 is TGTGCCAGCAGTGAAGCGGGCGCCCCTACCTACGAGCAGTACTTC. Residues: CASSEAGAPTYEQYF.

The chain carries TRBV10-3 and TRBJ2-7; 8 bases match TRBD1. Germline lookup yields CDR1 ENHRY and CDR2 SYGVKD. This CDR3 comprises 19 residues. V lost 6 bases and J lost 7; bases outside the gene matches: 26. CDR3 amino acids: CAISPTPRAKVRGRGEQYF. The CDR3 DNA sequence: TGTGCCATCAGCCCCACCCCTCGCGCTAAAGTCAGGGGGCGCGGGGAGCAGTACTTC.

This clone was recorded only once. The chain recombines TRBV5-1 with TRBJ1-1, with a weak D call TRBD1 (6 bases). There are 16 residues in the CDR3. CDR1 is SGHRS and CDR2 is YFSETQ in the germline V gene. Trimming took off 2 bases at V and 1 base at J, with 15 bases between the two ends. The CDR3 nucleotides are TGCGCCAGCAGCTTAGAAGGACAGCGAGCGAACACTGAAGCTTTCTTT. It encodes CASSLEGQRANTEAFF.

This clone was found a few times. In nucleotides, the CDR3 is TGTGCCAGCAACGACAGGGGTGAAGCTTTCTTT. Translation: CASNDRGEAFF. This chain joins TRBV2 and TRBJ1-1, with 8 bases matching TRBD1. The CDR3 is 11 residues long. V dropped 7 bases and J dropped 7; count of bases not matched to a gene: 2. Germline lookup yields CDR1 SNHLY and CDR2 FYNNEI.

The V gene is TRBV28, the J gene TRBJ1-1; D is possibly TRBD1 (5 bases). Trimming removed 6 bases from V and 1 base from J, with 21 bases in between. Germline CDR1 and CDR2: MDHEN and SYDVKM. CDR3 length equals 17 residues. The CDR3 sequence: CASSQNRILGRNTEAFF. The CDR3 bases are TGTGCCAGCAGCCAGAATCGAATCCTGGGACGGAACACTGAAGCTTTCTTT.

The chain links TRBV6-6 to TRBJ2-1; D is ambiguous. CDR1 and CDR2 from the germline V gene are MNHNY and SVGAGI (reference sequence). The CDR3 runs to 13 residues. The ends were cut back, 6 bases at V and 6 bases at J, with 12 bases in the middle. The CDR3 DNA reads as TGTGCCAGCAGGCCCGGGCCATTCAATGAGCAGTTCTTC. The encoded protein is CASRPGPFNEQFF.

The chain links TRBV7-3 to TRBJ2-2; 7 bases match TRBD1. J gave up 8 bases and V 5 bases, and 2 bases lay outside the gene matches. The CDR3 covers 12 residues. Germline loops: CDR1 SGHTA, CDR2 FQGTGA. DNA of the CDR3: TGTGCCAGCAGCCTGGGACAGGGGGAGCTGTTTTTT. This gives the protein CASSLGQGELFF.

V and J are TRBV7-3 and TRBJ2-7, with unresolved D. V was cut by 5 bases and J by 4 bases, with 15 bases left in between. The CDR3 has 14 amino acids. The germline gives CDR1 SGHTA, CDR2 FQGTGA. The chain's CDR3 is CASSPTSVSYEQYF. The CDR3 DNA reads TGTGCCAGCAGCCCAACATCAGTTTCGTACGAGCAGTACTTC.

The chain links TRBV18 to TRBJ2-1; 9 bases map to TRBD1. The germline gives CDR1 KGHSH, CDR2 LQKENI. V lost 3 bases, J lost 0 bases, and 12 bases stayed unmatched. CDR3 length: 19 amino acids. The CDR3 sequence is CASSPVPGQGTSSYNEQFF. The CDR3 DNA follows: TGTGCCAGCTCACCCGTCCCGGGACAGGGTACGAGCTCCTACAATGAGCAGTTCTTC.

This clone was detected only a few times. The chain recombines TRBV11-2 with TRBJ1-2; TRBD1 aligns across 11 bases. The CDR3 has 15 amino acids. V was pared by 1 base and J by 4 bases, with 2 bases of the junction left unmatched. CDR1 is SGHAT, CDR2 FQNNGV, per germline. The CDR3 bases are TGTGCCAGCAGCTTAGGGACAGGGGGCGCCTATGGCTACACCTTC. The encoded protein is CASSLGTGGAYGYTF.

This chain links TRBV27 with TRBJ1-2; D might be TRBD1 (5 bases). Trimming shortened V by 6 bases and J by 1 base, and 9 bases separated the two germline ends. The CDR3 has 13 amino acids. Germline V gives CDR1 MNHEY, CDR2 SMNVEV (reference sequence). CDR3 in amino acids: CASRMTVNYGYTF. The CDR3 bases are TGTGCCAGCAGAATGACAGTTAACTATGGCTACACCTTC.